The source of this TCR beta chain is a study of shared clonotypes between healthy human individuals. TCRdb's table, derived via immunoSEQ multiplex PCR, lists solely in-frame clones and lacks some. The sample consists of approximately 620,000 clones, 95% to 98% of them appearing once. Study-level findings and limits: Read depth was anticipated to influence clonotype sharing among donors. Naive CD4 clonotypes were shared across several donors at roughly 5%. Collection of samples was limited to blood; tissue repertoires likely differ.

The CDR3 length is 15 residues. Germline V gives CDR1 KGHSH, CDR2 LQKENI. V gave up 6 bases and J gave up 4 bases; unmatched junction bases: 10. On this clone itself: Its antigen is not known.

J is TRBJ2-7 and V is TRBV18; TRBD1 aligns across 9 bases. The receptor comes from a woman aged 25-40 years in good health. Material for sequencing was naive CD4+ T cells sorted from blood. Specified subset: CD45RA+ positively selected. The CDR3 spells CASSPEDGTGYEQYF. In DNA form, the CDR3 reads TGTGCCAGCTCCCCCGAAGACGGGACAGGGTACGAGCAGTACTTC.